The 27 T cell receptor beta chains below were found in one sample sequenced in a study of metastatic and nonmetastatic thyroid tumors. Thyroid surgery had not been preceded by any treatment in any patient. TCRdb ran MiXCR on the PCR reads. The repertoire has 75,000 to 95,000 clones, about an eighth of them found once; the top ten carry about 10%. The sequencing sample was made of blood. The source is a female donor with papillary thyroid cancer or a benign thyroid nodule (not recorded which). Some clones in this sample may be carry-over from other donors' samples.

Comment on this clone: A much larger clone is a single base away; this may be a read error. The V and J genes are TRBV7-2 and TRBJ1-1; D perhaps matches TRBD1 (5 bases). V dropped 6 bases and J dropped 10 bases, with 18 bases sitting between them. This CDR3 is 13 amino acids long. Germline V gene sequence: CDR1 SGHTA, CDR2 FQGNSA. CDR3 protein: CASSRRGGLRAFF. DNA for the CDR3: TGTGCCAGCAGTAGAAGGGGCGGCCTGAGAGCTTTCTTT.

This clone was seen ten or more times. The chain recombines TRBV5-1 with TRBJ2-7; D is unresolved. The ends were cut back, 4 bases at V and 6 bases at J, with 8 bases in the middle. CDR1 and CDR2 from the germline V gene are SGHRS and YFSETQ. The CDR3 runs to 11 residues. The CDR3 region has the DNA TGCGCCAGCAGCATATCTCGCGAGCAGTACTTC. It specifies CASSISREQYF.

This clone was recorded many times. This chain joins TRBV19 and TRBJ2-2; D is perhaps TRBD2 (6 bases). The CDR3 covers 13 residues. V gave up 9 bases and J gave up 6 bases, with 14 bases separating them. The germline CDR1 and CDR2 sequences are LNHDA and SQIVND (reference sequence). CDR3 sequence (DNA): TGTGCCAGCGACGTCGGAGGGTCCGGGGAGCTGTTTTTT. Translation gives CASDVGGSGELFF.

This clone was seen a handful of times. This sequence joins TRBV20-1 and TRBJ2-2, with TRBD2 identical over 12 bases. V was pared by 5 bases and J by 4 bases, with 11 bases of the junction left unmatched. The CDR3 is 17 amino acids. Looked up from germline, CDR1 is DFQATT and CDR2 is SNEGSKA (reference sequence). CDR3 loop: CSASFGLAGIGTGELFF. The DNA of the CDR3 is TGCAGTGCTTCTTTCGGACTAGCGGGAATAGGCACCGGGGAGCTGTTTTTT.

This clone was observed at least ten times. The rearrangement joins TRBV29-1 to TRBJ2-7; 7 bases are shared with TRBD1. Trimming took 7 bases from V and 3 from J; bases not matched to a gene: 6. Germline V gene data show CDR1 as SQVTM and CDR2 as ANQGSEA. CDR3 length: 12 amino acids. Here the CDR3 reads CSASTGIYEQYF. In nucleotides, the CDR3 is TGCAGCGCCTCGACAGGGATCTACGAGCAGTACTTC.

In its sample, this clone was seen many times. V gene TRBV9 combines with J gene TRBJ2-4; the match to TRBD1 covers 9 bases. From germline, CDR1 is SGDLS and CDR2 YYNGEE. V dropped 6 bases and J dropped 0; count of bases not matched to a gene: 22. The CDR3 is 21 amino acids. In DNA, the CDR3 is TGTGCCAGCACCACAGGGGTATCAAAGGGGGGGACAGGGAAAGCCAAAAACATTCAGTACTTC. Translation: CASTTGVSKGGTGKAKNIQYF.

Many counts were recorded for this clone. The chain has TRBV5-6 and TRBJ1-3; D remains unclear. The CDR3 sequence is 12 residues long. The germline V and J ends were trimmed by 0 bases and 11 bases, with 9 bases remaining between them. Germline V CDR1 and CDR2: SGHDT, YYEEEE. This chain's CDR3 is CASSLALTAIYF. The CDR3 DNA sequence: TGTGCCAGCAGCTTGGCCCTAACCGCCATATATTTT. Combining the CDR3 with reference TRBV5-6 and TRBJ1-3 gives the whole variable domain DAGVTQSPTHLIKTRGQQVTLRCSPKSGHDTVSWYQQALGQGPQFIFQYYEEEERQRGNFPDRFSGHQFPNYSSELNVNALLLGDSALYLCASSLALTAIYFGEGSWLTVV.

The DNA of the CDR3 is TGTGCCAGCAGTTTGTCCCGGCTGGGGTACGAGCAGTACTTC. Translating gives CASSLSRLGYEQYF. J is TRBJ2-7 and V is TRBV12-3 or TRBV12-4; D ambiguous. The CDR3 consists of 14 residues. V gave up 3 bases and J gave up 4 bases, with 13 bases separating them.

This clone has ten or more counts. The chain has TRBV5-5 and TRBJ1-6; possibly TRBD1 for D (6 bases). The CDR3 runs to 14 residues. V gave up 7 bases and J gave up 7 bases, with 15 bases separating them. Germline CDR1 reads SGHKS; CDR2 reads YYEKEE (reference sequence). In nucleotides, the CDR3 is TGTGCCAGCCACGGACAGAGAGGAAATTCACCCCTCCACTTT. Encoded protein: CASHGQRGNSPLHF.

This clone was recorded many times. The genes are TRBV20-1 and TRBJ2-7; TRBD2 aligns across 10 bases. The CDR3 totals 13 residues. Trimming at V came to 5 bases and at J to 7 bases, leaving 8 bases not matched to a gene. Germline V gives CDR1 DFQATT, CDR2 SNEGSKA (reference sequence). The CDR3 reads CSAPPELAGEQYF. CDR3 DNA: TGCAGTGCTCCCCCCGAACTAGCGGGGGAGCAGTACTTC.

Many counts were recorded for this clone. The chain has TRBV30 and TRBJ1-2; D is ambiguous. Per germline, CDR1 GTSNPN and CDR2 SVGIG (reference sequence). Trimming shortened V by 1 base and J by 4 bases, and 10 bases separated the two germline ends. The CDR3 has 13 amino acids. CDR3 sequence: CAWSGEGGYGYTF. Written as DNA, the CDR3 is TGTGCCTGGAGTGGAGAGGGCGGCTATGGCTACACCTTC. Using reference TRBV30 and TRBJ1-2 for the parts outside the CDR3, the full variable domain is SQTIHQWPATLVQPVGSPLSLECTVEGTSNPNLYWYRQAAGRGLQLLFYSVGIGQISSEVPQNLSASRPQDRQFILSSKKLLLSDSGFYLCAWSGEGGYGYTFGSGTRLTVV.

This clone was recorded many times. This sequence joins TRBV18 and TRBJ2-7, with D maybe TRBD1 (6 bases). Trimming took off 6 bases at V and 0 bases at J, with 18 bases between the two ends. The CDR3 extends over 16 amino acids. Germline-derived CDR1 and CDR2 are KGHSH and LQKENI. CDR3 in DNA: TGTGCCAGCTCCCTCGATTCAGGGGCAAGCTCCTACGAGCAGTACTTC. Amino acid sequence: CASSLDSGASSYEQYF.

At least ten counts were recorded for this clone. The chain recombines TRBV19 with TRBJ2-3, with TRBD2 matching over 12 bases. The CDR3 is 18 amino acids. CDR1 is LNHDA, CDR2 SQIVND, per germline (reference sequence). V lost 4 bases and J lost 4; bases outside the gene matches: 12. CDR3 residues: CASSRNDGLAGYADTQYF. In DNA, the CDR3 is TGTGCCAGTAGTAGAAACGACGGACTAGCGGGATATGCAGATACGCAGTATTTT.

This clone was picked up many times. This chain joins TRBV7-2 and TRBJ2-1; D ambiguous. The length of the CDR3 is 15 residues. V shed 2 bases and J shed 4 bases, with 12 bases lying between them. CDR1 and CDR2 (germline): SGHTA, FQGNSA. The CDR3 region is CASSLRPSTYNEQFF. CDR3 in DNA: TGTGCCAGCAGCTTAAGGCCCTCTACATACAATGAGCAGTTCTTC.

This clone has at least ten counts. The chain couples TRBV11-2 to TRBJ2-3, with D perhaps matching TRBD1 (5 bases). Germline values: CDR1 SGHAT, CDR2 FQNNGV. V was shortened by 3 bases and J by 5 bases, with 6 bases between the two germline ends. This CDR3 comprises 12 residues. CDR3 DNA sequence: TGTGCCAGCAGCTTTAGGGGAGATACGCAGTATTTT. Translating gives CASSFRGDTQYF.

This clone was counted many times. This chain joins TRBV6-1 and TRBJ2-5; tentative D call: TRBD1 (5 bases). CDR1 and CDR2 (germline): MNHNS, SASEGT. V lost 2 bases and J lost 1, with 8 bases in between. The CDR3 totals 14 residues. For the CDR3, the DNA is TGTGCCAGCAGTGAATGGGGCAGCCAAGAGACCCAGTACTTC. Translating it yields CASSEWGSQETQYF.

This clone was observed a handful of times. A read error may be the cause here, since a much bigger clone is one base away. The V gene is TRBV6-9, the J gene TRBJ1-1; 8 positions match TRBD1. The CDR3 contains 15 residues. The germline V gene has CDR1 MNHGY and CDR2 SVAAGI. Trimming removed 4 bases from V and 10 bases from J; junction bases left unmatched: 14. The CDR3 region has the DNA TGTGCCAGCAGTTCCCCCTACAGGGGGGGTTTTGCAGCTTTCTTT. Its protein is CASSSPYRGGFAAFF.

On this clone: Being one base from a much bigger clone, this may be a read error. The CDR3 spells CASSTTGGEAFF. In DNA form, the CDR3 reads TGTGCCAGCAGCACAACGGGGGGTGAAGCTTTCTTT. V gene TRBV9 combines with J gene TRBJ1-1, with a possible D match to TRBD1 (5 bases). The CDR3 covers 12 residues. From germline, CDR1 is SGDLS and CDR2 YYNGEE. Trimming took off 4 bases at V and 7 bases at J, with 11 bases between the two ends.

There are many counts of this clone. The V call is TRBV7-2, the J call TRBJ1-5; no definite D call. With 0 bases removed from V and 6 bases from J, the gap between germline ends came to 6 bases. There are 13 residues in the CDR3. CDR1 is SGHTA, CDR2 FQGNSA, per germline. This CDR3 reads CASSLAETQPQHF. Written as DNA, the CDR3 is TGTGCCAGCAGCTTAGCGGAAACTCAGCCCCAGCATTTT.

There are a few counts of this clone. The junction departs from the called germline gene at one end, perhaps through a read error. The rearrangement uses TRBV28 and TRBJ1-6; D not certain. The CDR3 extends over 18 amino acids. Germline assignment: CDR1 MDHEN and CDR2 SYDVKM. CDR3 bases: TGTGCCAGCAGTCTCCAGAAACTCAGGCAGAGCCTTAATTCACCCCTCAACTTT. This translates into CASSLQKLRQSLNSPLNF.

This clone was recorded many times. This chain joins TRBV11-2 and TRBJ2-3; 7 nucleotides line up with TRBD2. After removal of 5 bases from V and 3 bases from J, the junction contained 2 bases not matched to a gene. This CDR3 has 13 residues. The V gene's germline CDR1 is SGHAT and CDR2 FQNNGV. The CDR3 loop is CASSRAGTDTQYF. In DNA form, the CDR3 reads TGTGCCAGCAGCCGAGCGGGAACAGATACGCAGTATTTT.

In its sample, this clone is medium-sized. The chain recombines TRBV28 with TRBJ1-6; 8 bases fit TRBD1. The germline V gene encodes CDR1 MDHEN and CDR2 SYDVKM. V shed 1 base and J 10 bases; nucleotides not matched to a gene: 3. This CDR3 region has 14 residues. The CDR3 is CASSLSGGSSPLHF. CDR3 DNA sequence: TGTGCCAGCAGTTTATCAGGGGGCAGCTCACCCCTCCACTTT.

Ten or more counts support this clone. The gene calls are TRBV7-9 and TRBJ2-7, with a possible D match to TRBD2 (6 bases). Germline values: CDR1 SEHNR, CDR2 FQNEAQ (reference sequence). Trimming took 3 bases from V and 2 from J, leaving 17 bases between them. This CDR3 is 16 amino acids long. In nucleotides, the CDR3 is TGTGCCAGCAGCTTCTCCTTGATAGCGGCACCCTACGAGCAGTACTTC. Translation gives CASSFSLIAAPYEQYF.

This clone was counted a few times. This rearrangement joins TRBV10-3 to TRBJ2-1; 12 nucleotides match TRBD2. CDR1 and CDR2 (germline): ENHRY, SYGVKD. J lost 8 bases, V lost 0 bases, and 8 bases had no gene match. The CDR3 contains 17 residues. CDR3 loop: CAISESSGTSGQYEQFF. CDR3 nucleotides: TGTGCCATCAGTGAGTCGAGCGGGACTAGCGGGCAGTATGAGCAGTTCTTC.

This clone was counted ten times or more. The chain employs TRBV3-1 and TRBJ1-5, with no clear D. The CDR3 loop spans 17 amino acids. V lost 0 bases and J lost 6, with 18 bases in between. Germline V lookup: CDR1 LGHDT, CDR2 YNNKEL (reference sequence). The CDR3 DNA reads as TGTGCCAGCAGCCAAGATCTGCGAGGGAGGACGGGTCAGCCCCAGCATTTT. It encodes CASSQDLRGRTGQPQHF.

This clone has just a few counts. This may come from a read error, since a much larger clone is one base off. The chain employs TRBV9 and TRBJ2-2; maybe TRBD2 (6 bases). This CDR3 has 13 amino acids. Germline V gives CDR1 SGDLS, CDR2 YYNGEE. CDR3 residues: CASSASSTGGLFF. For the CDR3, the DNA is TGTGCCAGCAGCGCCAGCTCCACCGGGGGGCTGTTTTTT.

This clone has ten or more counts. The chain combines TRBV20-1 with TRBJ2-3; TRBD1 aligns across 11 bases. V lost 6 bases, J lost 7 bases, and 12 bases stayed unmatched. Germline values: CDR1 DFQATT, CDR2 SNEGSKA (reference sequence). The CDR3 sequence is 15 residues long. CDR3 region: CSARKEGQGGYTQYF. DNA of the CDR3: TGCAGTGCCAGGAAGGAGGGACAGGGGGGCTATACGCAGTATTTT.